This passage covers 15 T cell receptor beta chains from one sample sequenced in a study of spatial heterogeneity in lung cancer. MiXCR, run by TCRdb on the 5' RACE reads, gives a single entry per CDR3 protein. The data show 20,000 to 25,000 distinct CDR3 sequences, approximately 3.3% seen once. Time point denoted: sample taken at primary tumor resection. Sequencing was performed on PBMCs, taken at surgery. Every receptor here comes from a female donor with early-stage non-small cell lung cancer.

Ten or more counts support this clonotype. This sequence joins TRBV20-1 and TRBJ2-7; 9 nucleotides match TRBD2. J lost 2 bases, V lost 0 bases, and 5 bases had no gene match. This CDR3 has 15 residues. CDR1 is DFQATT and CDR2 is SNEGSKA in the germline V gene (reference sequence). The CDR3 nucleotides read TGCAGTGCTAGAGATACCCTAGCGGGGACCTACGAGCAGTACTTC. Protein product: CSARDTLAGTYEQYF.

This clonotype came up many times. The chain employs TRBV4-1 and TRBJ2-5; D is undetermined. Trimming took off 10 bases at V and 5 bases at J, with 29 bases between the two ends. This CDR3 comprises 17 residues. Germline V gives CDR1 MGHRA, CDR2 YSYEKL. CDR3 coding DNA: TGCGCCATCACTCAAGGCTCGGCGGACCCTCCTCGGGAGACCCAGTACTTC. It is translated as CAITQGSADPPRETQYF.

This clonotype showed up many times. The V gene is TRBV30, the J gene TRBJ2-3, with 11 bases that match TRBD2. The CDR3 runs to 17 residues. The ends lost 0 bases at V and 2 bases at J; junction bases unmatched: 7. Germline assignment: CDR1 GTSNPN and CDR2 SVGIG (reference sequence). CDR3 DNA: TGTGCCTGGAGTGTAGGGACTAGCGGAACTTACACAGATACGCAGTATTTT. It is translated as CAWSVGTSGTYTDTQYF.

This clonotype was picked up many times. The chain carries TRBV4-1 and TRBJ2-2; tentative D call: TRBD2 (6 bases). CDR3 size: 15 residues. Germline CDR1 and CDR2: MGHRA and YSYEKL. V was shortened by 3 bases and J by 4 bases, with 12 bases between the two germline ends. CDR3 nucleotides: TGCGCCAGCAGCCAGATAGCCGGGGGCACCGGGGAGCTGTTTTTT. It specifies CASSQIAGGTGELFF.

This clonotype was observed many times. This rearrangement joins TRBV5-1 to TRBJ2-7; D remains ambiguous. The CDR3 contains 13 residues. V lost 5 bases and J 3 bases, leaving 12 bases between the germline ends. Germline V gives CDR1 SGHRS, CDR2 YFSETQ. The CDR3 loop reads CASRDLPGYEQYF. CDR3 nucleotide sequence: TGCGCCAGCAGGGACCTTCCCGGCTACGAGCAGTACTTC. The full variable domain, completed using reference TRBV5-1 and TRBJ2-7, is KAGVTQTPRYLIKTRGQQVTLSCSPISGHRSVSWYQQTPGQGLQFLFEYFSETQRNKGNFPGRFSGRQFSNSRSEMNVSTLELGDSALYLCASRDLPGYEQYFGPGTRLTVT.

This clonotype has a count of ten or more. The chain is built from TRBV7-3 and TRBJ1-1; D is perhaps TRBD1 (5 bases). Looked up from germline, CDR1 is SGHTA and CDR2 is FQGTGA. Trimming cost V 0 bases and J 2 bases, with 7 bases left between them. The CDR3 spans 14 residues. This CDR3 is CASSLTGGNTEAFF. For the CDR3, the DNA is TGTGCCAGCAGCTTAACGGGGGGAAACACTGAAGCTTTCTTT.

At least ten counts were recorded for this clonotype. The chain employs TRBV27 and TRBJ1-2; TRBD1 matches 7 bases. The germline V gene has CDR1 MNHEY and CDR2 SMNVEV (reference sequence). J lost 8 bases, V lost 3 bases, and 9 bases had no gene match. The CDR3 length is 14 residues. This chain's CDR3 is CASSFTGQRLGYTF. As DNA, the CDR3 is TGTGCCAGCAGTTTTACGGGACAGCGACTAGGCTACACCTTC.

This clonotype has at least ten counts. This chain links TRBV13 with TRBJ1-2; a possible D gene is TRBD1 (5 bases). With 1 base removed from V and 2 bases from J, the gap between germline ends came to 11 bases. The CDR3 covers 15 residues. The V gene's germline CDR1 is PRHDT and CDR2 FYEKMQ (reference sequence). CDR3 protein: CASSLEEQANYGYTF. DNA for the CDR3: TGTGCCAGCAGCTTAGAGGAACAGGCCAACTATGGCTACACCTTC.

This clonotype showed up many times. The chain carries TRBV7-9 and TRBJ1-5, with a tentative D call TRBD1 (5 bases). V lost 5 bases, J lost 4 bases, and 12 bases lay in between. Germline CDR1 is SEHNR and CDR2 is FQNEAQ (reference sequence). CDR3 size: 14 residues. The CDR3 loop is CASSHDWGNQPQHF. The CDR3 DNA sequence: TGTGCCAGCAGCCACGATTGGGGGAATCAGCCCCAGCATTTT.

The table lists this clonotype with many counts. CDR3 in amino acids: CASSINGQSNTEAFF. CDR3 in DNA: TGCGCCAGCAGCATAAATGGACAGAGTAACACTGAAGCTTTCTTT. The chain joins TRBV5-1 to TRBJ1-1; tentative D call: TRBD1 (6 bases). CDR3 size: 15 residues. Trimming removed 4 bases at V and 2 bases at J, with 15 bases between. The germline V gene encodes CDR1 SGHRS and CDR2 YFSETQ.

This clonotype was picked up many times. This chain uses TRBV29-1 with TRBJ1-2; a possible D gene is TRBD1 (5 bases). This CDR3 is 15 amino acids long. Looked up from germline, CDR1 is SQVTM and CDR2 is ANQGSEA. The V end was cut by 7 bases, the J end by 2 bases, with 20 bases between. CDR3 nucleotides: TGCAGCGCCGAGGCCCAAGGGGCTGTAAACTATGGCTACACCTTC. The encoded protein is CSAEAQGAVNYGYTF.

This clonotype was seen a handful of times. This chain uses TRBV10-3 with TRBJ2-5; 7 bases match TRBD1. The CDR3 is 14 amino acids. Per the germline V gene, CDR1 is ENHRY and CDR2 is SYGVKD. The junction had 6 bases not matched to a gene; V was cut back by 3 bases and J by 5 bases. CDR3 amino acids: CAISEADRRETQYF. The CDR3 nucleotides read TGTGCCATCAGTGAAGCGGACAGGAGGGAGACCCAGTACTTC.

There are many counts of this clonotype. The DNA for the CDR3 is TGCAGTGCTAGAGATCAACGACAGGCGGACAGTACGCAGTATTTT. This translates into CSARDQRQADSTQYF. This rearrangement joins TRBV20-1 to TRBJ2-3, with D tentatively TRBD1 (6 bases). V lost 0 bases to trimming and J lost 8 bases, with 18 bases between them. Germline V gene sequence: CDR1 DFQATT, CDR2 SNEGSKA (reference sequence). The CDR3 has 15 residues.

This clonotype was counted many times. The rearrangement joins TRBV6-1 to TRBJ2-3; 12 nucleotides align to TRBD1. Germline values: CDR1 MNHNS, CDR2 SASEGT. The CDR3 is made up of 17 amino acids. Germline trimming cut 6 bases from V and 2 bases from J; bases unmatched to any gene: 9. CDR3: CASRTTGTGGLTDTQYF. CDR3 coding DNA: TGTGCCAGCAGAACCACCGGGACAGGGGGCCTCACAGATACGCAGTATTTT.

This clonotype showed up many times. The gene calls are TRBV27 and TRBJ2-7; the D is unclear. Trimming removed 5 bases at V and 2 bases at J, with 7 bases between. The CDR3 has 12 residues. Germline V gene lookup returns CDR1 MNHEY and CDR2 SMNVEV (reference sequence). The CDR3 loop reads CASSRYPYEQYF. CDR3 DNA: TGTGCCAGCAGTCGGTACCCCTACGAGCAGTACTTC.